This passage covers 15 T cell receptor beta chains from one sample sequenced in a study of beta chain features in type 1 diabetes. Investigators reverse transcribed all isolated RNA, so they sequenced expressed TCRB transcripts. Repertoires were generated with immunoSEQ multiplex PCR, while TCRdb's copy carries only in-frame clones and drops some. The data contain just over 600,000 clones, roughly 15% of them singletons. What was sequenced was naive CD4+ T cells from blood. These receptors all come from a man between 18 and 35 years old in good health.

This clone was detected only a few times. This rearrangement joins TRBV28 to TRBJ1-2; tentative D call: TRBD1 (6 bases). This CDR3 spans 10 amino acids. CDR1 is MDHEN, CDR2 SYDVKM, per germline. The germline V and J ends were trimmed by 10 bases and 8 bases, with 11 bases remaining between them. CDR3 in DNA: TGTGCCACGGGGGCTGGAGGCTACACCTTC. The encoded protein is CATGAGGYTF.

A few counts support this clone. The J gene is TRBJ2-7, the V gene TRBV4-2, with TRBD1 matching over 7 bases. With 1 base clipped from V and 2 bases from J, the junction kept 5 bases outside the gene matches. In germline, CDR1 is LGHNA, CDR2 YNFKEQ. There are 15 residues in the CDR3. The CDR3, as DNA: TGTGCCAGCAGCCAAGCTGGGGGACAGACCTACGAGCAGTACTTC. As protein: CASSQAGGQTYEQYF.

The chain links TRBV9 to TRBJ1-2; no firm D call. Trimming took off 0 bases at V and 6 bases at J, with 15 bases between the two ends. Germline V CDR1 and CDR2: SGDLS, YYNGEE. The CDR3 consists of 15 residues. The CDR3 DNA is TGTGCCAGCAGCGTAGATCCCTCGAGTAGGGATGGCTACACCTTC. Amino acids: CASSVDPSSRDGYTF. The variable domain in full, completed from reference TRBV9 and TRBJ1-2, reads DSGVTQTPKHLITATGQRVTLRCSPRSGDLSVYWYQQSLDQGLQFLIQYYNGEERAKGNILERFSAQQFPDLHSELNLSSLELGDSALYFCASSVDPSSRDGYTFGSGTRLTVV.

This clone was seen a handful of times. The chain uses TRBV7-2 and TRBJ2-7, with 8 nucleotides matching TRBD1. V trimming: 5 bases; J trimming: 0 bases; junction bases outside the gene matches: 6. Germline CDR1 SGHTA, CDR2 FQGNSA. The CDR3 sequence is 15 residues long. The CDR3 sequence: CASSARQGSSYEQYF. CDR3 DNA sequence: TGTGCCAGCAGCGCCCGACAGGGGAGCTCCTACGAGCAGTACTTC.

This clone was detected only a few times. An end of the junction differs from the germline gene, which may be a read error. CDR3 sequence reads: CAAGANEKLFF. As DNA, the CDR3 is TGCGCCGCAGGTGCGAATGAAAAACTGTTTTTT. The chain recombines TRBV6-5 with TRBJ1-4; D gene unclear. The CDR3 sequence is 11 residues long. Germline values: CDR1 MNHEY, CDR2 SVGAGI.

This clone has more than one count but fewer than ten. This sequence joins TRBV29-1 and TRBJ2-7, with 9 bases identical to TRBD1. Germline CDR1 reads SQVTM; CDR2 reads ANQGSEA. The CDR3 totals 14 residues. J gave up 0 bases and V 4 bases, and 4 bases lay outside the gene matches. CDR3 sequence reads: CSVGQGGLSYEQYF. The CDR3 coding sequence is TGCAGCGTTGGACAGGGGGGACTCTCCTACGAGCAGTACTTC.

In nucleotides, the CDR3 is TGTGCCACCAGCAGAGATAAGGGGTTTAACTATGGCTACACCTTC. This sequence encodes CATSRDKGFNYGYTF. This chain connects TRBV15 to TRBJ1-2, with D perhaps matching TRBD1 (5 bases). The CDR3 extends over 15 amino acids. Germline CDR1 reads LNHNV; CDR2 reads YYDKDF (reference sequence). Trimming cost V 0 bases and J 1 base, with 9 bases left between them.

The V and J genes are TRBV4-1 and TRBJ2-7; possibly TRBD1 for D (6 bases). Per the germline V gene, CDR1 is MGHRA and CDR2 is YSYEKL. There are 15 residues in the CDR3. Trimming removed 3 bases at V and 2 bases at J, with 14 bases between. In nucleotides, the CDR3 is TGCGCCAGCAGCCAGCCACAGGGTGGCCCCTACGAGCAGTACTTC. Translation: CASSQPQGGPYEQYF.

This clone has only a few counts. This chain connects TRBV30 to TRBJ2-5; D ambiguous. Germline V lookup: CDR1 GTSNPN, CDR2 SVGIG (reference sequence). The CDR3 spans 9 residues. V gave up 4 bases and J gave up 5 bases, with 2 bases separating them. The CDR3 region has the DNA TGTGCCTGGATGGAGACCCAGTACTTC. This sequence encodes CAWMETQYF.

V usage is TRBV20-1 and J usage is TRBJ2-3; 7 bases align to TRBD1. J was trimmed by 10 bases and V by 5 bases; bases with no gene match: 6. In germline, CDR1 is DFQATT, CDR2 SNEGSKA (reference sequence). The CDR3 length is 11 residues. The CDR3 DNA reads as TGCAGTGCTCTGACAGGGAAGGCGCAGTATTTT. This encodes CSALTGKAQYF.

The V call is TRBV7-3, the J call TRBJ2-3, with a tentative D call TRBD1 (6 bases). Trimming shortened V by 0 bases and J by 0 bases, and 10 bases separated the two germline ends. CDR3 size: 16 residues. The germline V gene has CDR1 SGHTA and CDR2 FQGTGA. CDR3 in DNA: TGTGCCAGCAGCTTAACCCGGACAGCTAGCACAGATACGCAGTATTTT. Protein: CASSLTRTASTDTQYF.

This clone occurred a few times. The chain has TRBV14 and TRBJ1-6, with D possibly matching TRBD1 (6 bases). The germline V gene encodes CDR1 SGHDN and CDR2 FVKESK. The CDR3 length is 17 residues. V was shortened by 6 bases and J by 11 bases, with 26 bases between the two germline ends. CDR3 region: CASRHNRVRGYPAPLHF. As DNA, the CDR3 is TGTGCCAGCAGACACAACAGGGTCCGAGGTTATCCGGCACCCCTCCACTTT.

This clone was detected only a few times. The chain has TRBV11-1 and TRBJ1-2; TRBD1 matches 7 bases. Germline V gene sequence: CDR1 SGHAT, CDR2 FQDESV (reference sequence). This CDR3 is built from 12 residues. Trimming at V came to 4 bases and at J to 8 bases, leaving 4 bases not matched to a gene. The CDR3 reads CASSYRGGGYTF. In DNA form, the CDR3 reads TGTGCCAGCAGCTACAGGGGAGGAGGCTACACCTTC.

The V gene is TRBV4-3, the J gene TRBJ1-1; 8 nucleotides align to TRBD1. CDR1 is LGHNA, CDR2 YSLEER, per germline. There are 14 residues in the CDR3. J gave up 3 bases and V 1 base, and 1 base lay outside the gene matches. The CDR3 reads CASSQGQGYTEAFF. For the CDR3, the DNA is TGCGCCAGCAGCCAAGGACAGGGGTACACTGAAGCTTTCTTT.

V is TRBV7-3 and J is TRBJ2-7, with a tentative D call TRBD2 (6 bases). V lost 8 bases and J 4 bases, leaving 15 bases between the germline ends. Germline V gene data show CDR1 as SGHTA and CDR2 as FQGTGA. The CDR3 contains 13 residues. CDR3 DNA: TGTGCCAGCTCCGCTTCAGGGAGGTACGAGCAGTACTTC. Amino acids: CASSASGRYEQYF.